The sequence of this T cell receptor (beta chain) was determined in a study of blood T cells in healthy people across ages. A second PCR, run for about 7 to 11 cycles, used a sample-barcoded 5' primer plus a J-beta primer mix. One entry per CDR3 protein, called by TCRdb with MiXCR from the 5' RACE reads. This sample yields about 1,400,000 distinct CDR3 sequences, of which around 55% are seen a single time; 5.5% to 8% belongs to the top ten. Each sample gave at least 7 million isolated PBMCs. This clonotype was detected only once. The specimen sequenced was blood. This clonotype originated in a man in his late teens or twenties in good health.

The CDR3: CATSKLAGGPTYEQYF. CDR3 in DNA: TGTGCCACCAGCAAACTAGCGGGGGGCCCAACCTACGAGCAGTACTTC. The chain uses TRBV15 and TRBJ2-4; 12 bases line up with TRBD2. Near its end, the DNA agrees better with TRBJ2-7, so the J call may be wrong. CDR1 and CDR2 (germline): LNHNV, YYDKDF (reference sequence). The CDR3 contains 16 residues.